The 30 T cell receptor beta chains listed next were all sequenced from one sample in a study of cytomegalovirus exposure and HLA in healthy donors. Clones were sequenced by immunoSEQ multiplex PCR, and TCRdb holds only the in-frame ones, with some missing. The sample records about 88,000 clones, about four fifths being singletons. Sequenced: PBMCs. The source is a woman in her late teens or twenties in good health and CMV-seropositive.

CDR3 nucleotides: TGTGCCAGCAGTGTGGACAGCAGGAACACTGAAGCTTTCTTT. It specifies CASSVDSRNTEAFF. The chain is built from TRBV25-1 and TRBJ1-1; possible D gene TRBD1, 6 bases. Germline lookup yields CDR1 MGHDK and CDR2 SYGVNS. The CDR3 spans 14 residues. Trimming cost V 4 bases and J 1 base, with 10 bases left between them.

In its sample, this clone was seen a few times. V usage is TRBV6-5 and J usage is TRBJ2-7; 9 bases map to TRBD1. The V segment lost 2 bases and the J segment 5 bases; nucleotides outside the gene matches: 4. CDR3 length: 14 amino acids. Per germline, CDR1 MNHEY and CDR2 SVGAGI. The CDR3 region has the DNA TGTGCCAGCAGTTACGACAGGGGGAAGCACGAGCAGTACTTC. As protein: CASSYDRGKHEQYF.

This clone was counted once. The chain joins TRBV4-1 to TRBJ2-1; possible D gene TRBD2, 7 bases. The V end was cut by 4 bases, the J end by 2 bases, with 15 bases between. Germline CDR1 MGHRA, CDR2 YSYEKL. The CDR3 has 16 residues. CDR3 sequence: CASSPGGRGAYNEQFF. The CDR3 coding sequence is TGCGCCAGCAGCCCGGGGGGAAGGGGGGCCTACAATGAGCAGTTCTTC.

This sequence joins TRBV20-1 and TRBJ2-3; no clear D gene. The CDR3 is made up of 11 amino acids. V was clipped by 1 base and J by 10 bases, with 9 bases between them. Per the germline V gene, CDR1 is DFQATT and CDR2 is SNEGSKA (reference sequence). CDR3 loop: CSARVDRAQYF. The CDR3 DNA reads as TGCAGTGCTAGAGTTGATCGGGCGCAGTATTTT.

The chain has TRBV4-3 and TRBJ2-7, with TRBD1 as a possible D gene (5 bases). Trimming cost V 1 base and J 6 bases, with 10 bases left between them. The germline V gene has CDR1 LGHNA and CDR2 YSLEER. The CDR3 sequence is 13 residues long. The CDR3 region is CASSQGGSREQYF. Here the CDR3 DNA reads TGCGCCAGCAGCCAAGGGGGCAGCCGCGAGCAGTACTTC.

This clone came up many times. The rearrangement uses TRBV10-3 and TRBJ1-6; D perhaps matches TRBD1 (6 bases). The CDR3 is 16 amino acids. From germline, CDR1 is ENHRY and CDR2 SYGVKD. The V gene lost 7 bases and the J gene lost 5 bases, with 18 bases spanning the gap. The CDR3 DNA sequence: TGTGCCATCAACAACCTCCCCGGGACAAATAATTCACCCCTCCACTTT. Its protein is CAINNLPGTNNSPLHF.

CDR3 bases: TGTGCCAGTGTAACTAGCGGGGGCCTAAGCTCCTACAATGAGCAGTTCTTC. Translated, it gives CASVTSGGLSSYNEQFF. This rearrangement joins TRBV19 to TRBJ2-1; TRBD2 matches at 11 bases. The CDR3 is 17 amino acids. Germline V gene data show CDR1 as LNHDA and CDR2 as SQIVND (reference sequence). The V segment lost 8 bases and the J segment 0 bases; nucleotides outside the gene matches: 9.

The chain is built from TRBV11-2 and TRBJ2-2; a possible D gene is TRBD1 (6 bases). Looked up from germline, CDR1 is SGHAT and CDR2 is FQNNGV. V was clipped by 4 bases and J by 4 bases, with 10 bases between them. The CDR3 covers 14 residues. The CDR3 sequence: CASSSQGTTGELFF. The DNA of the CDR3 is TGTGCCAGCAGCTCTCAGGGGACCACCGGGGAGCTGTTTTTT.

This clone was counted a few times. The V gene is TRBV5-6, the J gene TRBJ1-2; 11 nucleotides match TRBD1. CDR1 is SGHDT and CDR2 is YYEEEE in the germline V gene. The CDR3 is 14 residues long. V was clipped by 3 bases and J by 8 bases; unmatched bases: 6. The CDR3 loop reads CASSWTGGLGGYTF. CDR3 sequence (DNA): TGTGCCAGCAGCTGGACAGGGGGCCTTGGAGGCTACACCTTC.

The chain combines TRBV7-9 with TRBJ2-3; 13 nucleotides line up with TRBD2. Germline V gene lookup returns CDR1 SEHNR and CDR2 FQNEAQ (reference sequence). Trimming cost V 5 bases and J 1 base; bases outside gene matches: 9. The CDR3 consists of 18 residues. The CDR3 sequence: CASSVKNGLAGGTDTQYF. The CDR3 DNA sequence: TGTGCCAGCAGCGTTAAAAATGGACTAGCGGGGGGCACAGATACGCAGTATTTT. Complete variable domain (other parts from reference TRBV7-9 and TRBJ2-3): DTGVSQNPRHKITKRGQNVTFRCDPISEHNRLYWYRQTLGQGPEFLTYFQNEAQLEKSRLLSDRFSAERPKGSFSTLEIQRTEQGDSAMYLCASSVKNGLAGGTDTQYFGPGTRLTVL.

V and J are TRBV10-3 and TRBJ2-2; D gene unclear. V was clipped by 4 bases and J by 6 bases, with 9 bases between them. The length of the CDR3 is 13 residues. Germline CDR1 reads ENHRY; CDR2 reads SYGVKD. DNA of the CDR3: TGTGCCATCAGTGCAGTGGCCCCCGGGGAGCTGTTTTTT. Its translation: CAISAVAPGELFF.

V gene TRBV28 combines with J gene TRBJ2-5, with D possibly being TRBD2 (5 bases). Deletions cut 5 bases from V and 9 bases from J, with 16 bases between. The V gene's germline CDR1 is MDHEN and CDR2 SYDVKM. This CDR3 has 13 residues. The CDR3 region has the DNA TGTGCCAGCAGTGCGGGCCTATTGCTGGCCCAGTACTTC. Translated, it gives CASSAGLLLAQYF.

V gene TRBV6-5 combines with J gene TRBJ1-5; D is undetermined. This CDR3 spans 13 amino acids. CDR1 MNHEY and CDR2 SVGAGI come from the germline V gene. V was shortened by 0 bases and J by 11 bases, with 11 bases between the two germline ends. CDR3 protein: CASSYSSNGAQHF. The CDR3 DNA follows: TGTGCCAGCAGTTACTCCTCTAACGGGGCCCAGCATTTT.

A single count supports this clone. This chain connects TRBV30 to TRBJ1-2; D is unresolved. CDR1 and CDR2 from the germline V gene are GTSNPN and SVGIG (reference sequence). The CDR3 covers 13 residues. The germline V and J ends were trimmed by 5 bases and 2 bases, with 12 bases remaining between them. In DNA form, the CDR3 reads TGTGCCTGGGGCCAGGTTGCCAACTATGGCTACACCTTC. Translated: CAWGQVANYGYTF. The complete variable domain, with remaining parts taken from reference TRBV30 and TRBJ1-2, reads SQTIHQWPATLVQPVGSPLSLECTVEGTSNPNLYWYRQAAGRGLQLLFYSVGIGQISSEVPQNLSASRPQDRQFILSSKKLLLSDSGFYLCAWGQVANYGYTFGSGTRLTVV.

The J gene is TRBJ1-1, the V gene TRBV28; TRBD1 is a possible D gene (5 bases). With 5 bases removed from V and 6 bases from J, the gap between germline ends came to 13 bases. This CDR3 has 13 amino acids. CDR1 is MDHEN and CDR2 is SYDVKM in the germline V gene. In nucleotides, the CDR3 is TGTGCCAGCAGTAGAACTCAGGGTTCTGAAGCTTTCTTT. Its protein product is CASSRTQGSEAFF.

This chain connects TRBV19 to TRBJ2-6; tentatively, D is TRBD1 (6 bases). The CDR3 totals 14 residues. V lost 6 bases, J lost 8 bases, and 14 bases lay in between. Per the germline V gene, CDR1 is LNHDA and CDR2 is SQIVND (reference sequence). The CDR3 here is CASRYKQGPNVLTF. CDR3 DNA sequence: TGTGCCAGTAGATACAAACAGGGACCCAACGTCCTGACTTTC.

The V gene is TRBV4-3, the J gene TRBJ1-1, with 7 bases lining up with TRBD1. The CDR3 runs 13 residues. Trimming at V came to 5 bases and at J to 4 bases, leaving 4 bases not matched to a gene. The germline V gene encodes CDR1 LGHNA and CDR2 YSLEER. The CDR3 protein is CASSETGITEAFF. The CDR3 DNA follows: TGCGCCAGCAGCGAGACAGGGATCACTGAAGCTTTCTTT.

The genes are TRBV28 and TRBJ1-4, with D uncertain. Trimming cost V 3 bases and J 8 bases, with 16 bases left between them. Looked up from germline, CDR1 is MDHEN and CDR2 is SYDVKM. The CDR3 is 15 residues long. The CDR3 protein is CASSFPLAAREKLFF. The CDR3 DNA is TGTGCCAGCAGTTTCCCCTTGGCAGCGAGGGAAAAACTGTTTTTT.

The CDR3 loop is CAIPTEGGGRNLNTGELFF. The CDR3, as DNA: TGTGCCATCCCGACCGAAGGCGGGGGGCGGAATTTGAACACCGGGGAGCTGTTTTTT. The rearrangement uses TRBV10-3 and TRBJ2-2, with 8 bases lining up with TRBD2. This CDR3 contains 19 residues. Germline-derived CDR1 and CDR2 are ENHRY and SYGVKD. V was clipped by 8 bases and J by 1 base; unmatched bases: 18.

The V call is TRBV7-2, the J call TRBJ2-5; TRBD1 agrees at 9 bases. CDR1 and CDR2 from the germline V gene are SGHTA and FQGNSA. The CDR3 is 15 amino acids. V lost 5 bases to trimming and J lost 1 base; unmatched junction nucleotides: 5. The CDR3 reads CASSTNRGLQETQYF. CDR3 bases: TGTGCCAGCAGCACTAACAGGGGGCTCCAAGAGACCCAGTACTTC.

A few counts support this clone. V gene TRBV19 combines with J gene TRBJ1-5, with D perhaps TRBD1 (6 bases). The CDR3 sequence is 13 residues long. V was clipped by 3 bases and J by 4 bases, with 7 bases between them. Germline CDR1 LNHDA, CDR2 SQIVND (reference sequence). The CDR3 region is CASSMTGNQPQHF. The DNA of the CDR3 is TGTGCCAGTAGTATGACAGGAAATCAGCCCCAGCATTTT.

The chain joins TRBV28 to TRBJ1-5; D gene uncertain. Per germline, CDR1 MDHEN and CDR2 SYDVKM. V shed 6 bases and J shed 0 bases, with 18 bases lying between them. CDR3 length: 17 amino acids. CDR3 protein: CASSESLGSYSNQPQHF. CDR3 DNA sequence: TGTGCCAGCAGCGAAAGTCTGGGCTCCTATAGCAATCAGCCCCAGCATTTT.

The chain employs TRBV5-1 and TRBJ1-3; D is undetermined. This CDR3 is built from 17 residues. V lost 1 base to trimming and J lost 0 bases, with 14 bases between them. Germline V gene lookup returns CDR1 SGHRS and CDR2 YFSETQ. The CDR3 nucleotides are TGCGCCAGCAGCTTGACTCCCATCCGTAGCTCTGGAAACACCATATATTTT. Its protein product is CASSLTPIRSSGNTIYF.

The CDR3, as DNA: TGTGCCACCAGCAGAGAGGGGGGGATAAGGACAGGGGACCACGAGCAGTACTTC. Translating gives CATSREGGIRTGDHEQYF. The V call is TRBV15, the J call TRBJ2-7; 9 bases are a match to TRBD1. Per the germline V gene, CDR1 is LNHNV and CDR2 is YYDKDF (reference sequence). The CDR3 sequence is 18 residues long. V shed 0 bases and J 5 bases; nucleotides not matched to a gene: 14.

In the case of this clone: Different DNA sequences within this sample yield the same CDR3. The chain links TRBV5-5 to TRBJ1-3, with TRBD1 matching over 7 bases. The germline CDR1 and CDR2 sequences are SGHKS and YYEKEE (reference sequence). The CDR3 consists of 15 residues. Trimming cost V 2 bases and J 0 bases; bases outside gene matches: 2. CDR3 nucleotide sequence: TGTGCCAGCAGCTTCGGGACAGTCTCTGGAAACACCATATATTTT. Translating it yields CASSFGTVSGNTIYF.

This clone has just a few counts. The V gene is TRBV6-5, the J gene TRBJ1-2, with TRBD1 identical over 7 bases. The length of the CDR3 is 14 residues. Trimming at V came to 0 bases and at J to 8 bases, leaving 6 bases not matched to a gene. Germline assignment: CDR1 MNHEY and CDR2 SVGAGI. CDR3 sequence: CASSYSGQAGGYTF. CDR3 coding DNA: TGTGCCAGCAGTTACTCAGGACAGGCCGGGGGCTACACCTTC.

V usage is TRBV9 and J usage is TRBJ2-5; 8 bases match TRBD2. The CDR3 sequence is 14 residues long. Unmatched junction bases numbered 3, after V lost 3 bases and J lost 2 bases. Germline loops: CDR1 SGDLS, CDR2 YYNGEE. CDR3 residues: CASSAGTRQETQYF. In nucleotides, the CDR3 is TGTGCCAGCAGCGCCGGGACTAGACAAGAGACCCAGTACTTC.

The rearrangement uses TRBV4-1 and TRBJ1-2; maybe TRBD1 (5 bases). CDR3 length equals 17 residues. Germline V gene lookup returns CDR1 MGHRA and CDR2 YSYEKL. Trimming took 2 bases from V and 4 from J, leaving 20 bases between them. Here the CDR3 reads CASSQSEEPSRGYGYTF. CDR3 coding DNA: TGCGCCAGCAGCCAAAGCGAGGAACCATCAAGGGGCTATGGCTACACCTTC.

V gene TRBV4-2 combines with J gene TRBJ1-5, with D perhaps matching TRBD1 (5 bases). The CDR3 consists of 16 residues. Trimming took 0 bases from V and 6 from J, leaving 15 bases between them. Germline V gene data show CDR1 as LGHNA and CDR2 as YNFKEQ. CDR3 sequence (DNA): TGTGCCAGCAGCCAAGATTTGGCTGGGGCCAGTCAGCCCCAGCATTTT. Protein product: CASSQDLAGASQPQHF.

The CDR3 nucleotides read TGTGCCAGAAGCTTTGGAAGGGCAGGGAATAATTCACCCCTCCACTTT. This gives the protein CARSFGRAGNNSPLHF. The chain links TRBV5-3 to TRBJ1-6, with D tentatively TRBD1 (5 bases). TRBV5-3 is an open reading frame, and its role is uncertain. This CDR3 is built from 16 residues. Trimming left V 2 bases short and J 5 bases short, with 14 bases between.